A single sample gave rise to the 10 T cell receptor beta chains below, sequenced in a study of cytomegalovirus exposure and HLA in healthy donors. The PCR contained 60 Vbeta and 13 Jbeta primers. The assay was immunoSEQ multiplex PCR, and TCRdb's table has in-frame clones only and misses some. The sample has approximately 160,000 clones; more than 80% are singletons. The specimen sequenced was PBMCs. The origin of the receptors is a woman under 30 in good health and CMV-seronegative.

In regard to this clone: The sample has other DNA sequences that encode this CDR3 too. This chain connects TRBV5-4 to TRBJ2-6; possible D gene TRBD1, 7 bases. CDR3 length: 15 amino acids. CDR1 is SGHNT and CDR2 is YYREEE in the germline V gene (reference sequence). V gave up 4 bases and J gave up 2 bases, with 10 bases separating them. The CDR3 nucleotides read TGTGCCAGCAGCCCAGGGGGGACTGGGGCCAACGTCCTGACTTTC. Translating gives CASSPGGTGANVLTF.

V is TRBV19 and J is TRBJ1-1; D is unclear. Germline V gene lookup returns CDR1 LNHDA and CDR2 SQIVND (reference sequence). V shed 5 bases and J shed 6 bases, with 7 bases lying between them. The CDR3 runs to 11 residues. The CDR3 DNA is TGTGCCAGTAGTGTCAGATCTGAAGCTTTCTTT. Amino acid sequence: CASSVRSEAFF.

This clone has only one observation. The chain couples TRBV7-6 to TRBJ2-1, with TRBD2 matching over 7 bases. Germline V lookup: CDR1 SGHVS, CDR2 FNYEAQ. The CDR3 contains 13 residues. J was trimmed by 6 bases and V by 1 base; bases with no gene match: 0. CDR3 bases: TGTGCCAGCAGCTTAGGACTAGCCAATGAGCAGTTCTTC. Translation: CASSLGLANEQFF.

V gene TRBV2 combines with J gene TRBJ1-1; D not certain. With 7 bases removed from V and 5 bases from J, the gap between germline ends came to 8 bases. This CDR3 comprises 11 residues. Germline assignment: CDR1 SNHLY and CDR2 FYNNEI. The CDR3 region is CASKRETEAFF. Written as DNA, the CDR3 is TGTGCCAGCAAAAGAGAGACTGAAGCTTTCTTT.

V gene TRBV11-2 combines with J gene TRBJ2-1; D is undetermined. Deletions cut 6 bases from V and 0 bases from J, with 9 bases between. This CDR3 is 14 amino acids long. Germline assignment: CDR1 SGHAT and CDR2 FQNNGV. CDR3 region: CASSPGASYNEQFF. DNA of the CDR3: TGTGCCAGCAGTCCGGGTGCCTCCTACAATGAGCAGTTCTTC.

The V and J genes are TRBV13 and TRBJ2-2; weak D call: TRBD1 (5 bases). This CDR3 region has 15 residues. With 1 base removed from V and 6 bases from J, the gap between germline ends came to 12 bases. Germline V gene sequence: CDR1 PRHDT, CDR2 FYEKMQ (reference sequence). The CDR3: CASSLARELSGELFF. The CDR3 DNA sequence: TGTGCCAGCAGCTTAGCCAGGGAATTATCCGGGGAGCTGTTTTTT.

The gene calls are TRBV6-5 and TRBJ1-1, with 7 bases aligning to TRBD1. CDR3 length: 15 amino acids. Losses at the gene ends were 6 bases for V and 0 bases for J; bases not matched to a gene: 7. CDR1 and CDR2 from the germline V gene are MNHEY and SVGAGI. The CDR3 here is CASRSTGIMNTEAFF. The CDR3 nucleotides read TGTGCCAGCAGGTCGACAGGGATCATGAACACTGAAGCTTTCTTT.

The rearrangement uses TRBV27 and TRBJ2-7; 8 bases map to TRBD2. The CDR3 loop spans 13 amino acids. V dropped 7 bases and J dropped 3; count of bases not matched to a gene: 5. Germline V gives CDR1 MNHEY, CDR2 SMNVEV (reference sequence). The DNA for the CDR3 is TGTGCCAGCATGAGCGGGAGTAGCTACGAGCAGTACTTC. Its protein product is CASMSGSSYEQYF.

The V call is TRBV11-2, the J call TRBJ1-3; the D is unclear. CDR1 and CDR2 from the germline V gene are SGHAT and FQNNGV. This CDR3 has 17 residues. Trimming cost V 5 bases and J 4 bases, with 21 bases left between them. The CDR3: CASSNLGGGQQGNTIYF. CDR3 nucleotides: TGTGCCAGCAGCAACTTAGGTGGTGGGCAGCAAGGAAACACCATATATTTT. The full variable domain, its missing parts supplied by reference TRBV11-2 and TRBJ1-3, is EAGVAQSPRYKIIEKRQSVAFWCNPISGHATLYWYQQILGQGPKLLIQFQNNGVVDDSQLPKDRFSAERLKGVDSTLKIQPAKLEDSAVYLCASSNLGGGQQGNTIYFGEGSWLTVV.

The V and J genes are TRBV10-3 and TRBJ2-7, with 8 bases aligning to TRBD1. The germline gives CDR1 ENHRY, CDR2 SYGVKD. V was pared by 8 bases and J by 7 bases, with 13 bases of the junction left unmatched. This CDR3 spans 14 amino acids. CDR3 sequence: CAICKDREVQEQYF. The CDR3 nucleotides are TGTGCCATCTGCAAGGACAGGGAGGTGCAGGAGCAGTACTTC.